One sample yielded the 17 T cell receptor beta chains listed below, sequenced in a study of somatic mutations in cytotoxic T cells in rheumatoid arthritis. Assay used: immunoSEQ multiplex PCR; TCRdb lists only in-frame clones, some missing. The profile shows about 9,000 clones, 60% to 80% of them singletons. Sequencing was performed on CD8+ T cells sorted from blood. The receptor source for this set is an adult with rheumatoid arthritis.

The CDR3 bases are TGTGCCAGTCACGAGGGATCTAGCACAGATACGCAGTATTTT. Translating it yields CASHEGSSTDTQYF. This chain uses TRBV2 with TRBJ2-3; D perhaps matches TRBD2 (5 bases). This CDR3 contains 14 residues. V was shortened by 9 bases and J by 0 bases, with 13 bases between the two germline ends. Germline CDR1 SNHLY, CDR2 FYNNEI.

The chain has TRBV5-1 and TRBJ2-7, with a weak D call TRBD1 (6 bases). Per germline, CDR1 SGHRS and CDR2 YFSETQ. Trimming cost V 2 bases and J 0 bases, with 12 bases left between them. This CDR3 region has 15 residues. CDR3 region: CASSLQTGASYEQYF. The DNA of the CDR3 is TGCGCCAGCAGCTTACAGACAGGCGCCTCCTACGAGCAGTACTTC.

This sequence joins TRBV7-9 and TRBJ2-4; TRBD2 matches 15 bases. The CDR3 contains 14 residues. With 5 bases clipped from V and 8 bases from J, the junction kept 1 base outside the gene matches. Germline V gene data show CDR1 as SEHNR and CDR2 as FQNEAQ (reference sequence). The CDR3 DNA reads TGTGCCAGCAGCCGGACTAGCGGGGGGGACATTCAGTACTTC. Amino acid sequence: CASSRTSGGDIQYF.

The chain employs TRBV11-2 and TRBJ2-5, with 11 bases that match TRBD1. The ends lost 4 bases at V and 1 base at J; junction bases unmatched: 5. CDR1 is SGHAT, CDR2 FQNNGV, per germline. The CDR3 runs 16 residues. Here the CDR3 DNA reads TGTGCCAGCAGCTGTTGGGGGACAGGGGGCCAAGAGACCCAGTACTTC. This encodes CASSCWGTGGQETQYF.

The V call is TRBV27, the J call TRBJ1-1; 7 bases align to TRBD1. Germline CDR1 is MNHEY and CDR2 is SMNVEV (reference sequence). J was trimmed by 2 bases and V by 3 bases; bases with no gene match: 3. The CDR3 has 14 amino acids. CDR3 amino acids: CASSLNRGNTEAFF. CDR3 in DNA: TGTGCCAGCAGTTTGAACAGGGGAAACACTGAAGCTTTCTTT.

The chain uses TRBV4-3 and TRBJ1-4; no firm D call. CDR1 is LGHNA, CDR2 YSLEER, per germline. CDR3 length: 13 residues. Trimming removed 1 base at V and 16 bases at J, with 16 bases between. The chain's CDR3 is CASSQGSPTPQFF. The CDR3 DNA reads as TGCGCCAGCAGCCAAGGTAGCCCAACGCCACAGTTTTTT.

The genes are TRBV6-5 and TRBJ1-2, with D possibly being TRBD1 (5 bases). V was cut by 6 bases and J by 4 bases, with 12 bases left in between. Germline V CDR1 and CDR2: MNHEY, SVGAGI. The CDR3 sequence is 13 residues long. The CDR3 spells CASSPGRIYGYTF. CDR3 bases: TGTGCCAGCAGCCCGGGACGGATCTATGGCTACACCTTC.

The V gene is TRBV4-3, the J gene TRBJ2-7; 8 bases fit TRBD1. Germline V gene sequence: CDR1 LGHNA, CDR2 YSLEER. The CDR3 spans 14 residues. J lost 3 bases, V lost 6 bases, and 7 bases had no gene match. The CDR3 nucleotides read TGCGCCAGCAGTCCCGGGACAGGAGTCTACGAGCAGTACTTC. Translation: CASSPGTGVYEQYF.

The J gene is TRBJ2-7, the V gene TRBV28; weak D call: TRBD1 (5 bases). This CDR3 spans 14 amino acids. Germline loops: CDR1 MDHEN, CDR2 SYDVKM. The ends were cut back, 6 bases at V and 7 bases at J, with 19 bases in the middle. CDR3 residues: CASRETAWWGEQYV. The DNA of the CDR3 is TGTGCCAGCAGGGAGACAGCATGGTGGGGTGAGCAGTACGTC.

This chain joins TRBV29-1 and TRBJ2-7; D remains unclear. Trimming pared 2 bases from V and 5 bases from J, leaving 13 bases between. Germline V gives CDR1 SQVTM, CDR2 ANQGSEA. The CDR3 is 13 residues long. CDR3 region: CSVESGDADEQYF. CDR3 nucleotides: TGCAGCGTTGAATCGGGCGACGCTGACGAGCAGTACTTC.

The chain joins TRBV28 to TRBJ2-7; 10 nucleotides align to TRBD1. This CDR3 comprises 14 residues. V lost 7 bases, J lost 5 bases, and 8 bases stayed unmatched. Germline CDR1 MDHEN, CDR2 SYDVKM. CDR3 sequence (DNA): TGTGCCAGCAACCACGGGACAGGGGCCGACGAGCAGTACTTC. This sequence encodes CASNHGTGADEQYF. The full variable domain, its missing parts supplied by reference TRBV28 and TRBJ2-7, is DVKVTQSSRYLVKRTGEKVFLECVQDMDHENMFWYRQDPGLGLRLIYFSYDVKMKEKGDIPEGYSVSREKKERFSLILESASTNQTSMYLCASNHGTGADEQYFGPGTRLTVT.

This sequence joins TRBV11-3 and TRBJ2-5; D remains ambiguous. Germline CDR1 is SGHNT and CDR2 is YENEEA. Trimming stripped 2 bases from V and 4 bases from J, with 8 bases between. The CDR3 runs 13 residues. CDR3 region: CASSLSGGETQYF. DNA for the CDR3: TGTGCCAGCAGCTTATCAGGCGGAGAGACCCAGTACTTC.

This chain uses TRBV28 with TRBJ2-2, with 7 bases identical to TRBD1. Germline V gene sequence: CDR1 MDHEN, CDR2 SYDVKM. The CDR3 has 15 amino acids. Unmatched junction bases numbered 10, after V lost 5 bases and J lost 7 bases. CDR3 in amino acids: CASSRPTGAVGELFF. The CDR3 DNA follows: TGTGCCAGCAGTCGACCCACAGGGGCGGTCGGGGAGCTGTTTTTT.

The chain couples TRBV7-9 to TRBJ2-3; 8 bases map to TRBD2. This CDR3 spans 19 amino acids. Germline CDR1 reads SEHNR; CDR2 reads FQNEAQ (reference sequence). V lost 5 bases, J lost 0 bases, and 16 bases stayed unmatched. The CDR3 sequence is CASSPSPSVRGASTDTQYF. The CDR3 nucleotides read TGTGCCAGCAGCCCGAGCCCTTCGGTGCGGGGGGCGAGCACAGATACGCAGTATTTT.

This chain joins TRBV9 and TRBJ2-3, with 13 bases matching TRBD2. V lost 0 bases to trimming and J lost 3 bases; unmatched junction nucleotides: 4. CDR3 length: 17 residues. Germline CDR1 and CDR2: SGDLS and YYNGEE. Here the CDR3 DNA reads TGTGCCAGCAGCGTAGTGACTAGCGGGGGGAGGACAGATACGCAGTATTTT. It is translated as CASSVVTSGGRTDTQYF.

This clone was observed a handful of times. The chain couples TRBV6-5 to TRBJ1-2; D might be TRBD1 (5 bases). The germline CDR1 and CDR2 sequences are MNHEY and SVGAGI. The CDR3 length is 14 residues. V was shortened by 6 bases and J by 2 bases, with 13 bases between the two germline ends. The CDR3 protein is CASSLGRENYGYTF. CDR3 DNA: TGTGCCAGCAGCCTCGGCAGGGAGAACTATGGCTACACCTTC.

V usage is TRBV11-1 and J usage is TRBJ2-3; 11 nucleotides align to TRBD1. The CDR3 loop spans 16 amino acids. The V segment lost 5 bases and the J segment 4 bases; nucleotides outside the gene matches: 8. CDR1 and CDR2 (germline): SGHAT, FQDESV (reference sequence). The CDR3 spells CASSPPDRGPADTQYF. In DNA, the CDR3 is TGTGCCAGCAGCCCGCCGGACAGGGGGCCTGCAGATACGCAGTATTTT.